This T cell receptor (beta chain) was identified in a study of metastatic and nonmetastatic thyroid tumors. Patients underwent thyroid surgery, and none had received any treatment before it. TCRdb re-called clones via MiXCR from the PCR reads. The table records 35,000 to 40,000 clones, roughly 17% of them present only once. CDR1 and CDR2 from the germline V gene are LNHDA and SQIVND (reference sequence). Trimming took 7 bases from V and 5 from J, leaving 20 bases between them. CDR3 length: 15 residues. Many counts were recorded for this clone. The chain recombines TRBV19 with TRBJ1-1; D possibly corresponds to TRBD1 (5 bases). This sequence originates from a female donor with papillary thyroid cancer or a benign thyroid nodule (not recorded which). Some clones in this sample may be carry-over from other donors' samples. The specimen sequenced was tumor tissue. The CDR3 coding sequence is TGTGCCAGTACCCCCCTGGATCGGGGGAGGACTGAAGCTTTCTTT. Amino acid sequence: CASTPLDRGRTEAFF.